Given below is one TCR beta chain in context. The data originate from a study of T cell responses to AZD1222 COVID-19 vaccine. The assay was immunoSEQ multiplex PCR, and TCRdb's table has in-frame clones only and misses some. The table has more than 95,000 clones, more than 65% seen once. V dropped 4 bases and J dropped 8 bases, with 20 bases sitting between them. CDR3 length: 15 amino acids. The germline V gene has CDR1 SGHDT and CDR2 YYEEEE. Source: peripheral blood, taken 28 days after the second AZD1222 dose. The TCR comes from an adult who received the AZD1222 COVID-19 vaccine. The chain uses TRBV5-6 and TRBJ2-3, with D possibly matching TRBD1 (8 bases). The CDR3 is CASSIDRGRGGTQYF. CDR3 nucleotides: TGTGCCAGCAGCATAGACAGGGGCCGCGGGGGTACGCAGTATTTT.